This T cell receptor (beta chain) is drawn from a study of T-cell memory formation after mild COVID-19. Germline V CDR1 and CDR2: SGHVS, FNYEAQ. V gave up 2 bases and J gave up 5 bases, with 7 bases separating them. The CDR3 is 13 amino acids. The table lists this clonotype with a few counts. TCRdb analysed the 5' RACE reads with MiXCR anew, one entry per CDR3 protein. The table has about 400,000 distinct CDR3 sequences, more than 20% seen once. The chain recombines TRBV7-6 with TRBJ1-5, with D perhaps matching TRBD1 (5 bases). The material sequenced was PBMCs or a T cell subset sorted from them (not recorded which). This receptor was taken from an adult woman who had mild COVID-19 (a few samples of this study predate the infection). Cell type and time point are not known. CDR3 amino acids: CASSLLGDQPQHF. Written as DNA, the CDR3 is TGTGCCAGCAGCTTACTAGGGGATCAGCCCCAGCATTTT.